The clone carrying this TCR beta chain was found a few times. Its specificity is not known. The sample originates from a study of cytotoxic CD8 clonotypes in ibrutinib-treated CLL. Overall study findings and caveats: Higher clonality was seen at ibrutinib response and a return toward baseline at progression.

TCRdb's table, derived via immunoSEQ multiplex PCR, lists solely in-frame clones and lacks some. Of 100,000 to 150,000 clones listed, approximately 83% are singletons. The CDR3 contains 14 residues. CDR1 and CDR2 from the germline V gene are LNHDA and SQIVND (reference sequence). V was clipped by 3 bases and J by 2 bases, with 8 bases between them. The sequence was collected from a human donor with chronic lymphocytic leukemia. Specimen: PBMCs, collected after 24 months of ibrutinib treatment. This sequence joins TRBV19 and TRBJ1-5; D not resolved. The CDR3 loop is CASSMNMRNQPQHF. The CDR3, as DNA: TGTGCCAGTAGTATGAATATGCGCAATCAGCCCCAGCATTTT.